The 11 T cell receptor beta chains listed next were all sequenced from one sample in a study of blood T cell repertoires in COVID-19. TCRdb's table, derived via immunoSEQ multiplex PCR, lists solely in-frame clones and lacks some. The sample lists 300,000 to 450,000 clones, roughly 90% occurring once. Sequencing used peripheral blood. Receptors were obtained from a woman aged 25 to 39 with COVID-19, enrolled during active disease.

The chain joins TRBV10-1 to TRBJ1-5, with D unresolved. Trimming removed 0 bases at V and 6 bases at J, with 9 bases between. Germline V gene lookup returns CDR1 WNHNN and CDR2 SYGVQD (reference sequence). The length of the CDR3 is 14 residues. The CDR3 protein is CASSESVSGQPQHF. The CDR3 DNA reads TGCGCCAGCAGTGAGTCAGTCTCGGGTCAGCCCCAGCATTTT.

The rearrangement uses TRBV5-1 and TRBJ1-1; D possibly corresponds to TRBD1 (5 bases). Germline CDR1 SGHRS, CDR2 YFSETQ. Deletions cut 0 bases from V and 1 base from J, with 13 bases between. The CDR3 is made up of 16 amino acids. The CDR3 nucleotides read TGCGCCAGCAGCTTGGATGGGGCCCGGACGAACACTGAAGCTTTCTTT. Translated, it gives CASSLDGARTNTEAFF.

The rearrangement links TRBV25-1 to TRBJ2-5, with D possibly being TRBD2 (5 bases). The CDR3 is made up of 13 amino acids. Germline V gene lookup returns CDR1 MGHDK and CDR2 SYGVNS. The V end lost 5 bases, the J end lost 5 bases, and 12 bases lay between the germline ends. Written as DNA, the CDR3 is TGTGCCAGCAGTCGGACTGGTGGGGAGACCCAGTACTTC. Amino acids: CASSRTGGETQYF.

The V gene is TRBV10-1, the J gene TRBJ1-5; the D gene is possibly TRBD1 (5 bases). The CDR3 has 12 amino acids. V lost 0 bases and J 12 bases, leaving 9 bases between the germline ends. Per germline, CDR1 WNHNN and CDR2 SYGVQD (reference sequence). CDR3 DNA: TGCGCCAGCAGTGAGTCCCGGGGGGTCCAGCATTTT. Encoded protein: CASSESRGVQHF.

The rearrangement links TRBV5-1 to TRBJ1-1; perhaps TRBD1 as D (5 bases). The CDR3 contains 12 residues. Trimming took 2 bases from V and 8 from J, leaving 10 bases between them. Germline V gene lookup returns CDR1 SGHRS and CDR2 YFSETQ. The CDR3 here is CASSLGEGEAFF. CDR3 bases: TGCGCCAGCAGCTTAGGGGAGGGGGAAGCTTTCTTT.

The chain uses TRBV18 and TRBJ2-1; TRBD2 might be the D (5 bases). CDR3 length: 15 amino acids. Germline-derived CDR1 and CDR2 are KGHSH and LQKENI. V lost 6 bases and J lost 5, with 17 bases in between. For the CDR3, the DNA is TGTGCCAGCTCCCCGGAGGAGGCTGGGAACAATGAGCAGTTCTTC. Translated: CASSPEEAGNNEQFF.

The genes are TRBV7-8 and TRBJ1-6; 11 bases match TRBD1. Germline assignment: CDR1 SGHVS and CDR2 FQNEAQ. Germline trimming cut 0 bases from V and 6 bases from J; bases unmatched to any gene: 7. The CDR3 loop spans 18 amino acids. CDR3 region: CASSLARQGQGVNSPLHF. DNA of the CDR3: TGTGCCAGCAGCTTAGCGAGACAGGGACAGGGGGTTAATTCACCCCTCCACTTT.

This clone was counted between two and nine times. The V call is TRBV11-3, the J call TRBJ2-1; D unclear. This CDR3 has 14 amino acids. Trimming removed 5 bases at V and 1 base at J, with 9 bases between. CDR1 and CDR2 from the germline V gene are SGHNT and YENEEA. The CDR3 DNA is TGTGCCAGCAGCCCAACCAGTTCCTACAATGAGCAGTTCTTC. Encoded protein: CASSPTSSYNEQFF.

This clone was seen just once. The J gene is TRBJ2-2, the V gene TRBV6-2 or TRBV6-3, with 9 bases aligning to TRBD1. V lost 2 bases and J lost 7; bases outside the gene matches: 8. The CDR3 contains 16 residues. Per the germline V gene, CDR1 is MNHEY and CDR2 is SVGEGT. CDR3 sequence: CASSYAGQGWNGELFF. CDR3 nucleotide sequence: TGTGCCAGCAGTTACGCTGGACAGGGGTGGAACGGGGAGCTGTTTTTT.

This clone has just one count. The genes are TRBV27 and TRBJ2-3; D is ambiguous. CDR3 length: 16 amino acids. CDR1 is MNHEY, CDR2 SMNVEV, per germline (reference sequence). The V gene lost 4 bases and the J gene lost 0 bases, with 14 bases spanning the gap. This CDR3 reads CASSSPSRRSTDTQYF. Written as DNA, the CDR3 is TGTGCCAGCAGTTCTCCCTCCCGTCGTAGCACAGATACGCAGTATTTT.

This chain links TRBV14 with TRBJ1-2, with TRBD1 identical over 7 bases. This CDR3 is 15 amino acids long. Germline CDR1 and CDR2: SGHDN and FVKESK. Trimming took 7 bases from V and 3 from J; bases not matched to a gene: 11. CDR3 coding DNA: TGTGCCAGCACCCCGACAGGGCGGATGTACTATGGCTACACCTTC. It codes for CASTPTGRMYYGYTF.